One and the same sample provided the 30 T cell receptor beta chains below, sequenced in a study of CD8+CD57+ T cells in acquired aplastic anemia. All patients picked for sequencing had shown, by flow cytometry, an expansion of CD8+CD57+ cells. Genomic DNA provided the template from which TCR beta VDJ and CDR3 profiles were obtained. Each CDR3 protein gets one entry after TCRdb re-called the reads with MiXCR. The table records approximately 200,000 distinct CDR3 sequences, around 50% of them present only once. Specimen: sorted CD4+, CD8+, or CD8+CD57+ T cells (not recorded which) from PBMCs. These receptors were collected from a human donor with aplastic anemia.

Here the CDR3 reads CASGDRAALTDTQYF. The CDR3 DNA reads TGTGCCAGCGGGGACAGGGCCGCTCTCACGGATACGCAGTATTTT. The chain combines TRBV2 with TRBJ2-3; TRBD1 matches at 9 bases. Germline V gene lookup returns CDR1 SNHLY and CDR2 FYNNEI. The CDR3 contains 15 residues. V dropped 8 bases and J dropped 6; count of bases not matched to a gene: 12.

This chain joins TRBV6-6 and TRBJ1-2, with D uncertain. Germline CDR1 and CDR2: MNHNY and SVGAGI (reference sequence). V was clipped by 8 bases and J by 8 bases, with 9 bases between them. The CDR3 totals 10 residues. For the CDR3, the DNA is TGTGCCAGCGTCGGCGGGGGCTACACCTTC. Translating it yields CASVGGGYTF.

Many counts were recorded for this clonotype. The chain has TRBV11-2 and TRBJ2-7; D not certain. Germline V gene data show CDR1 as SGHAT and CDR2 as FQNNGV. This CDR3 has 15 residues. The V end was cut by 1 base, the J end by 2 bases, with 12 bases between. The CDR3: CASSLGAGSTYEQYF. Written as DNA, the CDR3 is TGTGCCAGCAGCTTAGGCGCCGGGTCAACCTACGAGCAGTACTTC. Complete variable domain (other parts from reference TRBV11-2 and TRBJ2-7): EAGVAQSPRYKIIEKRQSVAFWCNPISGHATLYWYQQILGQGPKLLIQFQNNGVVDDSQLPKDRFSAERLKGVDSTLKIQPAKLEDSAVYLCASSLGAGSTYEQYFGPGTRLTVT.

On this clonotype itself: A much larger clone lies a single base off, so this may be a read error. This sequence joins TRBV10-3 and TRBJ1-1; TRBD1 might be the D (5 bases). CDR1 and CDR2 (germline): ENHRY, SYGVKD. There are 15 residues in the CDR3. The CDR3 region is CASSCSLGDNTEAFF. DNA for the CDR3: TGTGCCAGCAGTTGCTCGTTAGGGGACAACACTGAAGCTTTCTTT.

This clonotype was counted only a few times. CDR3 sequence reads: CSALETGNSPLHF. As DNA, the CDR3 is TGCAGTGCCCTCGAAACAGGGAATTCACCCCTCCACTTT. The V and J genes are TRBV20-1 and TRBJ1-6, with D maybe TRBD1 (6 bases). The CDR3 covers 13 residues. Trimming shortened V by 6 bases and J by 7 bases, and 13 bases separated the two germline ends. Germline V gene lookup returns CDR1 DFQATT and CDR2 SNEGSKA (reference sequence).

This clonotype was detected ten times or more. V usage is TRBV20-1 and J usage is TRBJ2-5; a possible D gene is TRBD2 (6 bases). The germline V gene has CDR1 DFQATT and CDR2 SNEGSKA (reference sequence). This CDR3 is 14 amino acids long. Trimming stripped 5 bases from V and 2 bases from J, with 15 bases between. The CDR3 DNA is TGCAGTGCTGAACTAGCAACCCATCAAGAGACCCAGTACTTC. This translates into CSAELATHQETQYF.

CDR3 residues: CSARDLRLAGGGGTQYF. In DNA form, the CDR3 reads TGCAGTGCTAGAGATTTGAGACTAGCGGGGGGGGGGGGTACGCAGTATTTT. The rearrangement uses TRBV20-1 and TRBJ2-3, with 14 bases aligning to TRBD2. The V segment lost 0 bases and the J segment 8 bases; nucleotides outside the gene matches: 10. Per the germline V gene, CDR1 is DFQATT and CDR2 is SNEGSKA (reference sequence). The CDR3 is 17 amino acids.

V and J are TRBV24-1 and TRBJ2-1; 8 bases line up with TRBD1. Germline V gives CDR1 KGHDR, CDR2 SFDVKD. This CDR3 spans 14 amino acids. V trimming: 4 bases; J trimming: 10 bases; junction bases outside the gene matches: 8. The CDR3 DNA is TGTGCCACCAGTGACCCGACAGGGGCACGAGAGCAGTTCTTC. It codes for CATSDPTGAREQFF.

The sample holds many counts of this clonotype. The chain has TRBV5-1 and TRBJ1-2, with D tentatively TRBD1 (6 bases). V dropped 5 bases and J dropped 8 bases, with 22 bases sitting between them. The length of the CDR3 is 15 residues. The germline V gene has CDR1 SGHRS and CDR2 YFSETQ. The CDR3 sequence is CASRPLETGLGGYTF. CDR3 nucleotides: TGCGCCAGCAGACCCCTTGAGACAGGATTGGGCGGCTACACCTTC. Drawing the rest from reference TRBV5-1 and TRBJ1-2, the complete variable domain is KAGVTQTPRYLIKTRGQQVTLSCSPISGHRSVSWYQQTPGQGLQFLFEYFSETQRNKGNFPGRFSGRQFSNSRSEMNVSTLELGDSALYLCASRPLETGLGGYTFGSGTRLTVV.

This clonotype was found a few times. A much larger clone sits a single nucleotide away, making a read error possible. This sequence joins TRBV19 and TRBJ2-2; 7 positions agree with TRBD2. The CDR3 loop spans 16 amino acids. From germline, CDR1 is LNHDA and CDR2 SQIVND (reference sequence). V lost 5 bases and J lost 6; bases outside the gene matches: 12. The CDR3 DNA is TGTGCCAGTAGTTCCGCCCAGGGAGGGGACGCCGGGGAGCTGTTTTTT. This sequence encodes CASSSAQGGDAGELFF.

Remarks on this clonotype: This could be a read error, since a much larger clone is one nucleotide away. The rearrangement links TRBV5-4 to TRBJ1-1; 7 bases are shared with TRBD1. Germline V gene data show CDR1 as SGHNT and CDR2 as YYREEE (reference sequence). This CDR3 region has 13 residues. CDR3 DNA sequence: TGTGCCAGCAGCCCGGTCAGGGGGGGTGAAGTTTTCTTT. Its protein product is CASSPVRGGEVFF. Drawing the rest from reference TRBV5-4 and TRBJ1-1, the complete variable domain is ETGVTQSPTHLIKTRGQQVTLRCSSQSGHNTVSWYQQALGQGPQFIFQYYREEENGRGNFPPRFSGLQFPNYSSELNVNALELDDSALYLCASSPVRGGEVFFGQGTRLTVV.

Notes on this clonotype: A much larger clone lies one base from this, so it may be a read error. The CDR3 nucleotides read TGTGCCAGCAGCTGGATCAGTTCAGATACGCAGCATTTT. Its translation: CASSWISSDTQHF. The chain links TRBV5-6 to TRBJ2-3, with D uncertain. The J call is in doubt because the DNA end fits TRBJ1-5 better. The length of the CDR3 is 13 residues. CDR1 and CDR2 from the germline V gene are SGHDT and YYEEEE.

Turning to this clonotype: Compared with germline, one end of the junction differs, possibly owing to a read error. This chain connects TRBV10-2 to TRBJ2-7, with D perhaps matching TRBD1 (6 bases). Per the germline V gene, CDR1 is WSHSY and CDR2 is SAAADI. The CDR3 is 11 residues long. The CDR3 coding sequence is TGTGCCAGCAGTTCAGGGGCCGGGCAGTACTTC. Protein: CASSSGAGQYF.

The chain couples TRBV19 to TRBJ2-7; 10 bases are a match to TRBD1. Germline CDR1 reads LNHDA; CDR2 reads SQIVND (reference sequence). Trimming removed 3 bases from V and 3 bases from J; junction bases left unmatched: 14. The CDR3 consists of 18 residues. The CDR3 DNA reads as TGTGCCAGTAGTATGTATCCCGGGACAGGGGATTCACTCTACGAGCAGTACTTC. As protein: CASSMYPGTGDSLYEQYF.

At least ten counts were recorded for this clonotype. This rearrangement joins TRBV11-2 to TRBJ2-1, with 11 bases aligning to TRBD2. Germline values: CDR1 SGHAT, CDR2 FQNNGV. V shed 6 bases and J 8 bases; nucleotides not matched to a gene: 9. The CDR3 length is 15 residues. The CDR3 here is CASRRLAGGGYEQFF. CDR3 DNA sequence: TGTGCCAGCAGGCGCCTAGCGGGGGGAGGGTATGAGCAGTTCTTC.

The chain has TRBV20-1 and TRBJ2-5; perhaps TRBD1 as D (6 bases). CDR3 size: 14 residues. The germline gives CDR1 DFQATT, CDR2 SNEGSKA (reference sequence). V was clipped by 5 bases and J by 1 base, with 14 bases between them. The CDR3 spells CSAPERRGQETQYF. The CDR3 coding sequence is TGCAGTGCTCCGGAACGCAGGGGCCAAGAGACCCAGTACTTC.

The chain is built from TRBV7-2 and TRBJ1-5; D might be TRBD1 (5 bases). The CDR3 has 14 amino acids. V was shortened by 2 bases and J by 4 bases, with 9 bases between the two germline ends. Germline V lookup: CDR1 SGHTA, CDR2 FQGNSA. The CDR3 DNA reads as TGTGCCAGCAGCTTATGGGGGGGGAATCAGCCCCAGCATTTT. As protein: CASSLWGGNQPQHF. Variable domain in full (rest from reference TRBV7-2 and TRBJ1-5): GAGVSQSPSNKVTEKGKDVELRCDPISGHTALYWYRQSLGQGLEFLIYFQGNSAPDKSGLPSDRFSAERTGGSVSTLTIQRTQQEDSAVYLCASSLWGGNQPQHFGDGTRLSIL.

This clonotype was counted between two and nine times. The chain recombines TRBV12-3 or TRBV12-4 with TRBJ1-5; D perhaps matches TRBD1 (5 bases). This CDR3 has 15 amino acids. With 3 bases removed from V and 7 bases from J, the gap between germline ends came to 16 bases. CDR3: CASSLGGGSGQPQHF. The CDR3 coding sequence is TGTGCCAGCAGTTTGGGGGGAGGGAGTGGGCAGCCCCAGCATTTT.

The chain recombines TRBV14 with TRBJ2-2; the D call may be TRBD1 or TRBD2 (5 bases each). Germline V gives CDR1 SGHDN, CDR2 FVKESK. The CDR3 is 16 amino acids. The ends were cut back, 1 base at V and 2 bases at J, with 11 bases in the middle. CDR3 loop: CASSQGGTSNTGELFF. The CDR3 nucleotides are TGTGCCAGCAGCCAAGGTGGGACCAGTAACACCGGGGAGCTGTTTTTT. Drawing the rest from reference TRBV14 and TRBJ2-2, the complete variable domain is EAGVTQFPSHSVIEKGQTVTLRCDPISGHDNLYWYRRVMGKEIKFLLHFVKESKQDESGMPNNRFLAERTGGTYSTLKVQPAELEDSGVYFCASSQGGTSNTGELFFGEGSRLTVL.

This clonotype has a count of ten or more. This sequence joins TRBV2 and TRBJ2-5, with D perhaps being TRBD1 or TRBD2 (6 bases each). Trimming took 1 base from V and 4 from J, leaving 16 bases between them. The CDR3 loop spans 16 amino acids. Germline loops: CDR1 SNHLY, CDR2 FYNNEI. The CDR3 DNA sequence: TGTGCCAGCAGTGAAGGAGTCCGGGGGCGCTTAGAGACCCAGTACTTC. Its translation is CASSEGVRGRLETQYF.

The CDR3 here is CAISAEGTGGPFF. The DNA of the CDR3 is TGTGCCATCAGTGCTGAAGGGACGGGGGGCCCTTTCTTT. The V call is TRBV10-3, the J call TRBJ1-1; maybe TRBD1 (6 bases). The CDR3 consists of 13 residues. Trimming removed 4 bases at V and 12 bases at J, with 18 bases between. The germline CDR1 and CDR2 sequences are ENHRY and SYGVKD.

This clonotype was detected ten times or more. The V gene is TRBV5-5, the J gene TRBJ2-5, with D unresolved. Between the trimmed V and J ends, which lost 1 base and 2 bases, there was a span of 9 bases. The CDR3 sequence is 14 residues long. The germline V gene has CDR1 SGHKS and CDR2 YYEKEE (reference sequence). The CDR3 reads CASSLRAPQETQYF. DNA for the CDR3: TGTGCCAGCAGCTTGAGGGCGCCGCAAGAGACCCAGTACTTC.

In this sample, this clonotype turned up many times. V usage is TRBV5-1 and J usage is TRBJ2-2; D remains unclear. The length of the CDR3 is 12 residues. From germline, CDR1 is SGHRS and CDR2 YFSETQ. V dropped 8 bases and J dropped 3 bases, with 8 bases sitting between them. The CDR3, as DNA: TGCGCCAGTACTCACGACACCGGGGAGCTGTTTTTT. Encoded protein: CASTHDTGELFF.

The table lists this clonotype with many counts. The rearrangement joins TRBV2 to TRBJ2-7; D is perhaps TRBD1 (5 bases). This CDR3 is built from 12 residues. Trimming removed 8 bases from V and 1 base from J, with 9 bases in between. Germline V gene sequence: CDR1 SNHLY, CDR2 FYNNEI. The chain's CDR3 is CASGHFSYEQYF. As DNA, the CDR3 is TGTGCCAGCGGACATTTTTCCTACGAGCAGTACTTC.

In its sample, this clonotype was seen many times. The chain links TRBV7-2 to TRBJ1-5; TRBD1 aligns across 10 bases. V lost 4 bases, J lost 7 bases, and 7 bases stayed unmatched. CDR3 size: 15 residues. Looked up from germline, CDR1 is SGHTA and CDR2 is FQGNSA. The CDR3 protein is CASSWRQGAGQPQHF. The CDR3 bases are TGTGCCAGCAGCTGGAGACAGGGGGCAGGACAGCCCCAGCATTTT.

In its sample, this clonotype was seen many times. The chain couples TRBV5-1 to TRBJ2-7, with 7 bases that match TRBD1. The germline gives CDR1 SGHRS, CDR2 YFSETQ. V was clipped by 5 bases and J by 3 bases; unmatched bases: 8. The CDR3 runs 14 residues. The DNA for the CDR3 is TGCGCCAGCAGTACGAGACAGGGATTCTACGAGCAGTACTTC. Translation gives CASSTRQGFYEQYF.

This clonotype was detected many times. V is TRBV19 and J is TRBJ1-1; 10 nucleotides agree with TRBD1. The CDR3 sequence is 16 residues long. CDR1 is LNHDA, CDR2 SQIVND, per germline (reference sequence). Losses at the gene ends were 7 bases for V and 2 bases for J; bases not matched to a gene: 10. The CDR3 nucleotides read TGTGCCAGTACCATGATAGAGACAGGGGGCAACACTGAAGCTTTCTTT. It translates to CASTMIETGGNTEAFF.

This clonotype was recorded many times. This chain connects TRBV7-6 to TRBJ2-7; D gene ambiguous. The CDR3 loop spans 11 amino acids. V was trimmed by 6 bases and J by 4 bases, leaving 7 bases between them. The germline V gene encodes CDR1 SGHVS and CDR2 FNYEAQ. CDR3 amino acids: CASRGVYEQYF. DNA of the CDR3: TGTGCCAGCAGGGGTGTTTACGAGCAGTACTTC.

J is TRBJ1-1 and V is TRBV20-1; D ambiguous. Germline CDR1 reads DFQATT; CDR2 reads SNEGSKA (reference sequence). The V end was cut by 0 bases, the J end by 8 bases, with 10 bases between. The CDR3 has 12 amino acids. The CDR3 DNA is TGCAGTGCTAGAGATCGAGCAGACGAAGCTTTCTTT. It encodes CSARDRADEAFF.

V gene TRBV14 combines with J gene TRBJ1-5; weak D call: TRBD1 (5 bases). CDR1 SGHDN and CDR2 FVKESK come from the germline V gene. Trimming left V 3 bases short and J 2 bases short, with 14 bases between. The CDR3 consists of 16 residues. The CDR3 sequence: CASSQSWGNGNQPQHF. The CDR3 DNA reads TGTGCCAGCAGCCAGAGCTGGGGGAACGGCAATCAGCCCCAGCATTTT.